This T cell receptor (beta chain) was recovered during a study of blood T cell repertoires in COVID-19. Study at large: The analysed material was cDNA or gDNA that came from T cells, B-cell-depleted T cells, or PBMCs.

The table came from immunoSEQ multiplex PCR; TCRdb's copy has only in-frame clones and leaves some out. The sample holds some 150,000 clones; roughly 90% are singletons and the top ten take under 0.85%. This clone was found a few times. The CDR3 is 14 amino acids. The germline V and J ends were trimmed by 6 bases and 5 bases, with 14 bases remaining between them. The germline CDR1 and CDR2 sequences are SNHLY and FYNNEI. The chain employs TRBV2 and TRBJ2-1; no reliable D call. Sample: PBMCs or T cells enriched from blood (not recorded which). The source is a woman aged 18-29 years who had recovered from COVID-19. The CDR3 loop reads CASRLEQVDNEQFF. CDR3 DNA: TGTGCCAGCAGATTGGAGCAAGTAGACAATGAGCAGTTCTTC.